This entry lists 10 T cell receptor beta chains sequenced from one sample in a study of technical replicates of blood from a handful of donors. Data came from immunoSEQ multiplex PCR; TCRdb stores just in-frame clones and leaves some out. The sample contains 45,000 to 60,000 clones, about nine tenths of which appear only once. The specimen sequenced was PBMCs. These TCRs come from a human donor in good health. Some clones in this sample may be carry-over from other donors' samples.

The V call is TRBV6-4, the J call TRBJ2-7; tentative D call: TRBD1 (5 bases). Trimming took 0 bases from V and 2 from J, leaving 11 bases between them. The V gene's germline CDR1 is MRHNA and CDR2 SNTAGT. The CDR3 extends over 15 amino acids. CDR3 in amino acids: CASSDSDQDTYEQYF. CDR3 DNA sequence: TGTGCCAGCAGTGACTCGGACCAGGACACCTACGAGCAGTACTTC.

The chain joins TRBV6-5 to TRBJ2-5, with D maybe TRBD1 (7 bases). The CDR3 sequence is 14 residues long. The germline V gene encodes CDR1 MNHEY and CDR2 SVGAGI. V lost 8 bases, J lost 2 bases, and 15 bases lay in between. The CDR3 nucleotides are TGTGCCAGCGCACGGGCAGGGGGGCAAGAGACCCAGTACTTC. Its protein is CASARAGGQETQYF.

The chain has TRBV30 and TRBJ2-7, with a tentative D call TRBD1 (5 bases). The CDR3 is 15 residues long. Trimming removed 2 bases at V and 2 bases at J, with 16 bases between. Germline CDR1 and CDR2: GTSNPN and SVGIG (reference sequence). The CDR3 region has the DNA TGTGCCTGGAGTCCCTCCAGGGTTAGGCCCTACGAGCAGTACTTC. It is translated as CAWSPSRVRPYEQYF.

The rearrangement uses TRBV4-3 and TRBJ1-2; 8 bases match TRBD1. Losses at the gene ends were 2 bases for V and 6 bases for J; bases not matched to a gene: 8. Germline loops: CDR1 LGHNA, CDR2 YSLEER. The CDR3 contains 15 residues. The CDR3 sequence is CASSQQTTGDHGYTF. The DNA for the CDR3 is TGCGCCAGCAGCCAACAAACGACAGGGGACCATGGCTACACCTTC.

V gene TRBV7-2 combines with J gene TRBJ2-2; D might be TRBD1 (6 bases). The germline gives CDR1 SGHTA, CDR2 FQGNSA. Trimming took off 1 base at V and 7 bases at J, with 16 bases between the two ends. This CDR3 contains 16 residues. The CDR3 nucleotides are TGTGCCAGCAGCTTAGGATCCGCAGGGGAGTTCGGGGAGCTGTTTTTT. This codes for CASSLGSAGEFGELFF. Drawing the rest from reference TRBV7-2 and TRBJ2-2, the complete variable domain is GAGVSQSPSNKVTEKGKDVELRCDPISGHTALYWYRQSLGQGLEFLIYFQGNSAPDKSGLPSDRFSAERTGGSVSTLTIQRTQQEDSAVYLCASSLGSAGEFGELFFGEGSRLTVL.

This clone was seen once. The chain uses TRBV10-3 and TRBJ2-7; 8 nucleotides match TRBD2. CDR3 length: 12 amino acids. The V segment lost 10 bases and the J segment 5 bases; nucleotides outside the gene matches: 7. Germline CDR1 is ENHRY and CDR2 is SYGVKD. The CDR3 reads CATNPGGDEQYF. In DNA form, the CDR3 reads TGTGCCACCAACCCCGGGGGGGACGAGCAGTACTTC.

The chain is built from TRBV7-2 and TRBJ2-4, with TRBD2 matching over 7 bases. Germline assignment: CDR1 SGHTA and CDR2 FQGNSA. The CDR3 is 14 residues long. Trimming took 5 bases from V and 1 from J; bases not matched to a gene: 2. The CDR3 DNA sequence: TGTGCCAGCAGCAAGGGAGGGGCCAAAAACATTCAGTACTTC. This gives the protein CASSKGGAKNIQYF. Full variable domain (rest looked up from reference TRBV7-2 and TRBJ2-4): GAGVSQSPSNKVTEKGKDVELRCDPISGHTALYWYRQSLGQGLEFLIYFQGNSAPDKSGLPSDRFSAERTGGSVSTLTIQRTQQEDSAVYLCASSKGGAKNIQYFGAGTRLSVL.

The chain employs TRBV4-3 and TRBJ1-4; weak D call: TRBD1 (5 bases). In germline, CDR1 is LGHNA, CDR2 YSLEER. There are 14 residues in the CDR3. Trimming left V 0 bases short and J 12 bases short, with 14 bases between. The CDR3 loop reads CASSQDKLGLELFF. CDR3 nucleotide sequence: TGCGCCAGCAGCCAAGACAAGCTGGGGCTAGAACTGTTTTTT.

This sequence joins TRBV29-1 and TRBJ2-5; D perhaps matches TRBD2 (6 bases). V lost 4 bases, J lost 4 bases, and 16 bases lay in between. The CDR3 covers 14 residues. Germline V lookup: CDR1 SQVTM, CDR2 ANQGSEA. DNA for the CDR3: TGCAGCGTTGTTCCCGAAGCCGGGGGAGAGACCCAGTACTTC. It is translated as CSVVPEAGGETQYF.

The rearrangement joins TRBV19 to TRBJ2-5, with D possibly TRBD1 on 6 matching bases. The germline V and J ends were trimmed by 8 bases and 5 bases, with 12 bases remaining between them. The CDR3 runs to 12 residues. CDR1 is LNHDA and CDR2 is SQIVND in the germline V gene (reference sequence). DNA for the CDR3: TGTGCCAGTTCCCGGGACAAGGAGACCCAGTACTTC. Amino acid sequence: CASSRDKETQYF.